What follows describes a single T cell receptor (beta chain). The record originates from a study of blood T cell repertoires in COVID-19. Overall study: Specimens from acute and convalescent COVID-19 originated in the United States, Italy and Spain. The cDNA or gDNA used as material had been derived from T cells, B-cell-depleted T cells, or PBMCs.

Profiled with immunoSEQ multiplex PCR; TCRdb holds only in-frame clones, not every one. The sample holds 110,000 to 150,000 clones; roughly 86% are singletons and the top ten take 8.2%. The germline CDR1 and CDR2 sequences are SGHNT and YYREEE (reference sequence). The trim removed 4 bases at V and 0 bases at J, leaving 6 bases unmatched. The CDR3 has 17 residues. Source material: peripheral blood. The V and J genes are TRBV5-4 and TRBJ2-6, with 8 bases aligning to TRBD1. This receptor was taken from a woman aged 55-70 years with acute or convalescent COVID-19. CDR3 residues: CASSPGQVVSGANVLTF. CDR3 bases: TGTGCCAGCAGCCCGGGACAGGTGGTCTCTGGGGCCAACGTCCTGACTTTC.